This is a list of T cell receptor beta chains from one sample in a study of CD8+ T cells in alopecia areata. TCRdb's copy holds only in-frame clones and misses some; the assay was immunoSEQ multiplex PCR. There are 150,000 to 250,000 clones in the sample; 50% to 60% occur only once, and approximately 3.4% lies in the top ten. The input for sequencing was CD4+ T cells sorted from blood, taken at week 4, from a patient treated with tofacitinib. The receptors derive from a human donor with alopecia areata. Each CDR3 is given with its conserved first and last residue. The D gene is left open where the match is weak. Not every row has a clone size; where given, it reads once, few, many or a size class.

clone size	V gene	J gene	D gene	CDR3 protein	CDR3 DNA
.	TRBV25-1	TRBJ1-2	.	CASLDRSNYGYTF	TGTGCCAGCCTGGACAGATCTAACTATGGCTACACCTTC
.	TRBV25-1	TRBJ2-1	.	CASRFDEQFF	TGTGCCAGCAGGTTTGATGAGCAGTTCTTC
.	TRBV7-2	TRBJ1-2	TRBD1	CASSSELAGDRGGYTF	TGTGCCAGCAGCTCTGAGCTTGCCGGGGACAGGGGCGGCTACACCTTC
.	TRBV29-1	TRBJ1-1	.	CSVTTGINTEAFF	TGCAGCGTAACTACAGGGATAAACACTGAAGCTTTCTTT
once	TRBV7-2	TRBJ1-1	TRBD1	CASSSRQGLEAFF	TGTGCCAGCAGCTCCCGACAGGGCTTAGAAGCTTTCTTT
few	TRBV18	TRBJ1-2	.	CASSPSRTGARTF	TGTGCCAGCTCTCCTTCCCGCACGGGGGCGAGGACCTTC
.	TRBV30	TRBJ2-7	.	CAWSALRISYEQYF	TGTGCCTGGAGTGCATTACGCATCTCCTACGAGCAGTACTTC
.	TRBV18	TRBJ1-1	.	CASSPKADTEAFF	TGTGCCAGCTCCCCCAAGGCCGACACTGAAGCTTTCTTT
.	TRBV28	TRBJ1-5	.	CASTSSQGNNQPQHF	TGTGCCAGCACCTCCTCCCAGGGGAACAATCAGCCCCAGCATTTT
.	TRBV19	TRBJ2-5	.	CASSRGRGQETQYF	TGTGCCAGTAGTAGAGGACGCGGTCAAGAGACCCAGTACTTC
.	TRBV28	TRBJ2-7	.	CASSRSTYEQYF	TGTGCCAGCAGTAGAAGTACGTACGAGCAGTACTTC
.	TRBV7-2	TRBJ2-5	.	CASSLESWGETQYF	TGTGCCAGCAGCTTAGAGTCGTGGGGCGAGACCCAGTACTTC
few	TRBV7-9	TRBJ1-2	.	CASSNSAGAYGYTF	TGTGCCAGCAGCAACTCGGCAGGGGCGTATGGCTACACCTTC
.	TRBV21-1	TRBJ2-5	.	CASSKGQETQYF	TGTGCCAGCAGCAAGGGACAAGAGACCCAGTACTTC
few	TRBV4-1	TRBJ1-2	TRBD1	CASSPLDRVEGYTF	TGCGCCAGCAGCCCCCTGGACAGGGTCGAAGGCTACACCTTC
few	TRBV25-1	TRBJ1-6	.	CASSELQLYNSPLHF	TGTGCCAGCAGTGAGTTACAGCTATATAATTCACCCCTCCACTTT
.	TRBV30	TRBJ2-2	.	CAWSQGVTTGELFF	TGTGCCTGGAGTCAGGGCGTTACAACCGGGGAGCTGTTTTTT
.	TRBV30	TRBJ2-5	.	CAWSLGGRETQYF	TGTGCCTGGAGCTTGGGGGGACGGGAGACCCAGTACTTC
.	TRBV29-1	TRBJ1-1	.	CSADFRLSNTEAFF	TGCAGCGCGGACTTCAGGTTATCTAACACTGAAGCTTTCTTT
few	TRBV6-1	TRBJ2-1	TRBD1	CASSELRTGNFF	TGTGCCAGCAGTGAATTGAGGACAGGGAACTTCTTC
.	TRBV4-2	TRBJ2-7	TRBD2	CASSQDLAGGNSYEQYF	TGTGCCAGCAGCCAAGATTTAGCGGGGGGTAACTCCTACGAGCAGTACTTC
.	TRBV29-1	TRBJ1-4	.	CSVEGLGGEKLFF	TGCAGCGTTGAAGGACTAGGGGGTGAAAAACTGTTTTTT
.	TRBV6-6	TRBJ2-5	.	CATGGGSETQYF	TGTGCCACAGGGGGGGGCAGTGAGACCCAGTACTTC
.	TRBV7-2	TRBJ1-3	.	CASSLMTAIGNTIYF	TGTGCCAGCAGCTTGATGACAGCTATCGGAAACACCATATATTTT
.	TRBV4-1	TRBJ1-5	.	CASSQGPQPQHF	TGCGCCAGCAGCCAAGGTCCCCAGCCCCAGCATTTT
.	TRBV29-1	TRBJ1-1	TRBD1	CSVEVWGQSKAFF	TGCAGCGTTGAAGTGTGGGGACAGAGTAAAGCTTTCTTT
.	TRBV5-1	TRBJ2-5	.	CASSQEGGAHQETQYF	TGCGCCAGCAGCCAGGAAGGTGGTGCGCACCAAGAGACCCAGTACTTC
.	TRBV29-1	TRBJ1-1	.	CSVEDSPVNTEAFF	TGCAGCGTTGAAGATTCTCCAGTGAACACTGAAGCTTTCTTT
.	TRBV4-1	TRBJ2-7	.	CASSQRYREGSEQYF	TGCGCCAGCAGCCAACGTTACAGGGAGGGGAGCGAGCAGTACTTC
.	TRBV29-1	TRBJ2-1	.	CSAEGNEQFF	TGCAGCGCCGAGGGCAATGAGCAGTTCTTC
.	TRBV5-1	TRBJ1-2	.	CASSLGGVDGRYTF	TGCGCCAGCAGCTTGGGTGGGGTAGACGGGCGCTACACCTTC
few	TRBV6-1	TRBJ2-3	TRBD1	CASKAGGHTDTQYF	TGTGCCAGCAAAGCAGGGGGTCACACAGATACGCAGTATTTT
.	TRBV2	TRBJ1-1	TRBD1	CASGGTGRGTEAFF	TGTGCCAGCGGGGGGACAGGGAGGGGCACTGAAGCTTTCTTT
.	TRBV6-5	TRBJ1-3	.	CASFRLSGNTIYF	TGTGCCAGCTTTCGTCTTTCTGGAAACACCATATATTTT
.	TRBV30	TRBJ1-4	TRBD1	CAWGFGQGDEKLFF	TGTGCCTGGGGCTTCGGACAGGGAGATGAAAAACTGTTTTTT
few	TRBV7-3	TRBJ2-3	TRBD1	CASSEGQSTDTQYF	TGTGCCAGCAGCGAGGGACAGAGCACAGATACGCAGTATTTT
.	TRBV5-6	TRBJ2-5	TRBD2	CASSRGTSRWETQYF	TGTGCCAGCAGCAGGGGGACTAGCCGCTGGGAGACCCAGTACTTC
.	TRBV4-3	TRBJ2-2	TRBD2	CASSQEAVLAGGANTGELFF	TGCGCCAGCAGCCAAGAGGCGGTCCTAGCGGGGGGCGCGAACACCGGGGAGCTGTTTTTT
.	TRBV4-1	TRBJ1-6	TRBD1	CASSQPLRTGGNSPLHF	TGCGCCAGCAGCCAGCCCCTCCGGACAGGGGGGAATTCACCCCTCCACTTT
.	TRBV9	TRBJ1-3	.	CASSGVTLSGNTIYF	TGTGCCAGCAGCGGAGTGACTCTCTCTGGAAACACCATATATTTT
.	TRBV9	TRBJ2-5	.	CASSVAPGVEETQYF	TGTGCCAGCAGCGTAGCTCCGGGGGTGGAAGAGACCCAGTACTTC
.	TRBV19	TRBJ2-1	TRBD2	CASSNQRGYNEQFF	TGTGCCAGTAGTAACCAGCGGGGGTACAATGAGCAGTTCTTC
.	TRBV30	TRBJ1-1	.	CAWSLGYSGNTEAFF	TGTGCCTGGAGTCTTGGGTACAGCGGAAACACTGAAGCTTTCTTT
.	TRBV10-3	TRBJ1-5	.	CAISAQGSNQPQHF	TGTGCCATCAGTGCCCAGGGGAGCAATCAGCCCCAGCATTTT
.	TRBV23-1	TRBJ1-1	.	CASSQRTEAFF	TGCGCCAGCAGTCAAAGGACGGAAGCTTTCTTT
.	TRBV30	TRBJ1-5	.	CAWSVGDRSNQPQHF	TGTGCCTGGAGTGTGGGAGACCGTAGCAATCAGCCCCAGCATTTT
few	TRBV29-1	TRBJ2-5	TRBD1	CSVEDPKGTGSEETQYF	TGCAGCGTTGAAGATCCGAAAGGGACAGGGAGTGAAGAGACCCAGTACTTC
.	TRBV5-1	TRBJ2-5	.	CASSLQDRRETQYF	TGCGCCAGCAGTCTCCAGGACAGACGGGAGACCCAGTACTTC
.	TRBV4-1	TRBJ2-1	TRBD2	CARDGGNEQFF	TGCGCCAGGGACGGGGGGAATGAGCAGTTCTTC
.	TRBV29-1	TRBJ2-5	TRBD1	CSVARTGAGETQYF	TGCAGCGTTGCCAGAACAGGGGCAGGAGAGACCCAGTACTTC
.	TRBV5-4	TRBJ1-4	.	CASSTGREEKLFF	TGTGCCAGTAGCACCGGGCGAGAGGAAAAACTGTTTTTT
.	TRBV5-1	TRBJ2-5	.	CASRVGFGAETQYF	TGCGCCAGCAGAGTGGGTTTCGGGGCAGAGACCCAGTACTTC
.	TRBV25-1	TRBJ1-5	.	CASSDSRYDWGNQPQHF	TGTGCCAGCAGTGACTCAAGGTACGATTGGGGCAATCAGCCCCAGCATTTT
.	TRBV15	TRBJ1-1	.	CATSSGRGRVNTEAFF	TGTGCCACCAGCAGCGGTAGGGGCCGAGTGAACACTGAAGCTTTCTTT